This T cell receptor (beta chain) was obtained from a study of T cell responses to AZD1222 COVID-19 vaccine. Clones were sequenced by immunoSEQ multiplex PCR, and TCRdb holds only the in-frame ones, with some missing. The sample yields under 250,000 clones, about 92% seen once. Germline V gene lookup returns CDR1 LNHDA and CDR2 SQIVND (reference sequence). Deletions cut 0 bases from V and 4 bases from J, with 13 bases between. The CDR3 extends over 16 amino acids. This specimen consisted of peripheral blood, obtained on day 0 of MenACWY control vaccination. The V call is TRBV19, the J call TRBJ2-1; TRBD1 is a possible D gene (6 bases). This clonotype originated in an adult in good health. As DNA, the CDR3 is TGTGCCAGTAGTATAGAATTTGCCGACAGGTACAATGAGCAGTTCTTC. Translating gives CASSIEFADRYNEQFF.